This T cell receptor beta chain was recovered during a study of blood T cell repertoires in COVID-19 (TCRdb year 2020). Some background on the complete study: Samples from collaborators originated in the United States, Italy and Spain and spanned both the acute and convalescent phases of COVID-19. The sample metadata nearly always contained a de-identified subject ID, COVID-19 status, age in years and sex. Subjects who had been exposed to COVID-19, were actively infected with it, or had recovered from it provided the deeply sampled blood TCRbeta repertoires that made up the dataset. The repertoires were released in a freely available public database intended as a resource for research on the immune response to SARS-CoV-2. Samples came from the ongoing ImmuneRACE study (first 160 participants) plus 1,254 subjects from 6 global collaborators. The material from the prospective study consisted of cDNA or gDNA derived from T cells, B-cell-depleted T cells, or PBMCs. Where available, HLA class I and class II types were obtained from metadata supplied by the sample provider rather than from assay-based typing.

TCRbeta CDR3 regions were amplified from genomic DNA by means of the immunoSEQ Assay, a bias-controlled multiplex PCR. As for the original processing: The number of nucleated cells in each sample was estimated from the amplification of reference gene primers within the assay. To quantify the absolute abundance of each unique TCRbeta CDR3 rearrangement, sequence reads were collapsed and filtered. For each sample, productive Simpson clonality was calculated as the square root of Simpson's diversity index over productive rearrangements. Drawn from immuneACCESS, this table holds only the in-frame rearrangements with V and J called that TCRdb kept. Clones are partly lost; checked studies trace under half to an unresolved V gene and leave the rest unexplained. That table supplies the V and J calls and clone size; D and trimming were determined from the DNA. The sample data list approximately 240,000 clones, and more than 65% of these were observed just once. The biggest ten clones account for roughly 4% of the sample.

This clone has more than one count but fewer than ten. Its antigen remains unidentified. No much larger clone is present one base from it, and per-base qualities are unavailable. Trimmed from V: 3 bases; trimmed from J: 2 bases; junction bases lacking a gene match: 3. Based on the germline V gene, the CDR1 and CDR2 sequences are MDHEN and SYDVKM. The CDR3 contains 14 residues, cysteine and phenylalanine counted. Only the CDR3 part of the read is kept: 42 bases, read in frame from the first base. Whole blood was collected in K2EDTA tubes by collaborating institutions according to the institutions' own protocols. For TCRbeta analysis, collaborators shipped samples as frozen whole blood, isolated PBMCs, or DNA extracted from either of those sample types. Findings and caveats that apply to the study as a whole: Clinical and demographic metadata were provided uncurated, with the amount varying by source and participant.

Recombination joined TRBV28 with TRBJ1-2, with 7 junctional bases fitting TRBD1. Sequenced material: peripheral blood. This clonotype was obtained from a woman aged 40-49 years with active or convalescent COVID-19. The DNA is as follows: TGTGCCAGCAGTTTCAGGGGACAGAACTATGGCTACACCTTC. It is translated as CASSFRGQNYGYTF.